This T cell receptor beta chain was identified in a study of T-cell memory formation after mild COVID-19 (dated by TCRdb to the early 2020s). In the study overall: Most TCR sequence clusters were specific to one of the two donors. Two young, previously healthy adult volunteers made up the cohort, one male and one female. In a couple of donors, T-cell clones that expanded and contracted after mild COVID-19 were followed by sequencing TCRalpha and TCRbeta repertoires longitudinally.

Including cysteine and phenylalanine, the CDR3 has 14 amino acids. Only the CDR3 region is kept as DNA, spanning 42 bases read in frame from base 1. As encoded in the germline V gene, CDR1 is MNHNS while CDR2 is SASEGT. Trimming costs V 4 bases and J 0 bases, and their ends lie 9 bases apart. Ficoll-Paque density gradient centrifugation was the method used to isolate PBMCs. On this clonotype: Its antigen has not been determined. Per-base quality was not reported, and no clone a single base away is much larger than it.

Sequenced on an Illumina NovaSeq 6000. cDNA libraries for TCRalpha and TCRbeta were prepared by 5'RACE using constant-segment primers, with sample barcodes and unique molecular identifiers added. RNA was extracted from every sample with Trizol reagent. Amplification of the libraries took two PCR steps, and the second step added a second sample barcode plus Illumina TruSeq adapters. The libraries were sequenced on an Illumina NovaSeq using 2 x 150 bp paired-end reads. The original methods were these. With migec v1.2.7, reads were demultiplexed and then collapsed into UMI-guided consensus sequences. Using mixcr v2.1.11, UMI consensuses were aligned to TRA and TRB V and J templates and then assembled into clonotypes. Expanded or contracted clonotypes were those called significant by both edgeR and NoisET, with noise models trained on biological replicates. edgeR calls used a false discovery rate-adjusted p below 0.01 and a log2 fold-change threshold of 1. As an exploratory analysis of dynamics, PCA with hierarchical clustering was applied to max-normalized trajectories of the 1000 most abundant clonotypes. Separately sequenced CD4+ and CD8+ repertoires were used to assign a CD4 or CD8 phenotype to each responding clone. TCRdb took the public reads, trimmed them with fastp at Q25, ran MiXCR for clone calling and kept in-frame beta chains. For every CDR3 protein sequence, its rows merge into one entry that carries the most common genes and DNA. These V and J calls rely on TCRdb rather than the paper's analysis. This sample gives about 260,000 distinct CDR3 sequences in total; 16% of them show up just once. The ten largest account for under 25% of the sample.

Beyond this particular receptor, the publication reports: Only two mild cases were covered in the study, and larger cohorts including severe cases with pre-infection samples were considered necessary. Contracting CD4+ clones were located mainly in the CM and EM memory subsets, whereas CD8+ clones were found to be enriched in EMRA. SARS-CoV-2 specificity was not confirmed for the second-wave clones peaking on day 37. Clones contracting from day 15 to 85 had balanced CD4/CD8 phenotypes, while a second wave expanding from day 15 to 37 was biased towards CD4+. The detection of some responding clones in pre-infection memory suggests that pre-existing cross-reactive memory T cells joined the SARS-CoV-2 response.

The chain is encoded by TRBV6-1 joined to TRBJ1-2, with the identity of the D gene unclear. Sequenced input: PBMCs or a T cell subset sorted from them (not recorded which). The TCR was taken from a man aged 18 to 30 who had mild COVID-19 (a few samples of this study predate the infection). The sample titles of this study are shuffled in the database, so cell type and time point are left out; the donor was told from shared clones. The nucleotides are TGTGCCAGCAGTGTGGACGGAACTAACTATGGCTACACCTTC. It encodes CASSVDGTNYGYTF.